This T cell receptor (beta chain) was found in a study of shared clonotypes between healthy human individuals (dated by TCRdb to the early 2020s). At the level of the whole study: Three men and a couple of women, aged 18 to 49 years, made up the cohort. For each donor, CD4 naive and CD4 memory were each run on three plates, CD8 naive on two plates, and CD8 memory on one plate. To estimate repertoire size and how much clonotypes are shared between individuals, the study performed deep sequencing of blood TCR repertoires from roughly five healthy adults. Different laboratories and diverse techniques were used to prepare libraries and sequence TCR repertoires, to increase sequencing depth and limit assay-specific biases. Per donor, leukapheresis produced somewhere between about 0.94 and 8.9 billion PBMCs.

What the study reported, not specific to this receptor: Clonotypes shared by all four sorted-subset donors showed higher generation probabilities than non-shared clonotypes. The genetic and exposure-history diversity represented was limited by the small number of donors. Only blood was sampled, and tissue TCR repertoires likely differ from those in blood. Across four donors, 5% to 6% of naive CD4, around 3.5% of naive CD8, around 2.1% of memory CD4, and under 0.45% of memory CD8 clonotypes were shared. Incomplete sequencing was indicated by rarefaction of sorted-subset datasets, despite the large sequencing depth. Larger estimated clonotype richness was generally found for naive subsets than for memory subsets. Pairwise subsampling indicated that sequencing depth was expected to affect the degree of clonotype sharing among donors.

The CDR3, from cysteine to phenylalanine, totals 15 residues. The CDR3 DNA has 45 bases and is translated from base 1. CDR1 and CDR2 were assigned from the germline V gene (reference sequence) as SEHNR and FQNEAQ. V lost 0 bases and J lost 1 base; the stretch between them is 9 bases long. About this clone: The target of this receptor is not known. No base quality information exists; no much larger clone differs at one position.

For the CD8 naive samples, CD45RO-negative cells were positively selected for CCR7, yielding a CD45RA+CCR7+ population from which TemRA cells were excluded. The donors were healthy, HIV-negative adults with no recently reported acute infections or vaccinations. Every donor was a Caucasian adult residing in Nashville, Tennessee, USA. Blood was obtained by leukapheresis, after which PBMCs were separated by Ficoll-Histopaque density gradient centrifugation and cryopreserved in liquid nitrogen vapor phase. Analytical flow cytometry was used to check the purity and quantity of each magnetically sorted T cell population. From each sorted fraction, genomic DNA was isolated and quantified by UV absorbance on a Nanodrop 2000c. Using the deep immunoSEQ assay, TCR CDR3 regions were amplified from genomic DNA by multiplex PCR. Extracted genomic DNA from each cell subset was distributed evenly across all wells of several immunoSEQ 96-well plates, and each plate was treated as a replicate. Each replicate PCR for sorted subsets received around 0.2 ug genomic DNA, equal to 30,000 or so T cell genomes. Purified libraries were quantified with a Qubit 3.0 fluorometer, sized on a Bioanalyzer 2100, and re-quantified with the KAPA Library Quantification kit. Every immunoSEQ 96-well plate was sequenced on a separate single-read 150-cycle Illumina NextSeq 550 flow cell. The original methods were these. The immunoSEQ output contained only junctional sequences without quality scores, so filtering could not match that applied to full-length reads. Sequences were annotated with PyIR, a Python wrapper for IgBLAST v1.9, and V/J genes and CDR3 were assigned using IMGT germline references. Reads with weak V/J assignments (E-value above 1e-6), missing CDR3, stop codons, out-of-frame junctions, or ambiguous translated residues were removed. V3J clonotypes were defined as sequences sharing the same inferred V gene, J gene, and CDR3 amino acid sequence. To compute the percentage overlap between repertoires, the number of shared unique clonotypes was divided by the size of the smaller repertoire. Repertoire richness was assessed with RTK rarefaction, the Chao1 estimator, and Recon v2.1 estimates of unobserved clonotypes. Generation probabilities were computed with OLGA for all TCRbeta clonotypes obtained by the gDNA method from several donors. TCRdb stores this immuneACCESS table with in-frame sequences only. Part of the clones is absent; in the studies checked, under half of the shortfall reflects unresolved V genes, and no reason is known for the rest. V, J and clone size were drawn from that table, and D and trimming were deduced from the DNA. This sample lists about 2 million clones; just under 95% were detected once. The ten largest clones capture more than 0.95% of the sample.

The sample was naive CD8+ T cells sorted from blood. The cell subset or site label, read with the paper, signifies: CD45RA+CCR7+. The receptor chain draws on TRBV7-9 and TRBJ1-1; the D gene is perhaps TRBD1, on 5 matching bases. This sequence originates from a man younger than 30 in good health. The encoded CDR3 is CASSLAEQENTEAFF. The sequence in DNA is TGTGCCAGCAGCTTAGCGGAACAGGAGAACACTGAAGCTTTCTTT.